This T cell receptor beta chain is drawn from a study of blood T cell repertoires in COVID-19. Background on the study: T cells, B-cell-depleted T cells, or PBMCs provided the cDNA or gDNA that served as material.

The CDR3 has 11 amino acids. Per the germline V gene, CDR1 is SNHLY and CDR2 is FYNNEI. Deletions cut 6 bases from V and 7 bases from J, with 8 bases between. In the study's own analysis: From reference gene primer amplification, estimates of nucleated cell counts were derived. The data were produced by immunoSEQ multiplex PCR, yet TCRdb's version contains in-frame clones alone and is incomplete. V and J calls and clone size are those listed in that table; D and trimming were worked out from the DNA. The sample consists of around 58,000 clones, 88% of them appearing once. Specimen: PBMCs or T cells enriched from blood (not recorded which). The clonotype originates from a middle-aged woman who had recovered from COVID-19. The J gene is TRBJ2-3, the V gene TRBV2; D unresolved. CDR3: CASSPQNTQYF. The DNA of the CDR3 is TGTGCCAGCAGCCCCCAAAATACGCAGTATTTT. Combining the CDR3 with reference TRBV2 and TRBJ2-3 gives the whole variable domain EPEVTQTPSHQVTQMGQEVILRCVPISNHLYFYWYRQILGQKVEFLVSFYNNEISEKSEIFDDQFSVERPDGSNFTLKIRSTKLEDSAMYFCASSPQNTQYFGPGTRLTVL.